This record covers a single TCR beta chain. The sample is drawn from a study of blood T cell repertoires in COVID-19. Looking at the study overall: PBMCs, B-cell-depleted T cells, or T cells provided the cDNA or gDNA that made up the material.

Germline lookup yields CDR1 SEHNR and CDR2 FQNEAQ (reference sequence). J lost 2 bases, V lost 8 bases, and 8 bases had no gene match. The CDR3 has 15 amino acids. Produced via immunoSEQ multiplex PCR; TCRdb's table is partial and in-frame only. Found here are hundreds of thousands of clones, approximately 90% of them singletons; the top ten hold around 3%. The source of this sequence is a woman between 50 and 59 years old who had recovered from COVID-19. Material: PBMCs or T cells enriched from blood (not recorded which). The chain uses TRBV7-9 and TRBJ2-7; 11 positions match TRBD1. CDR3 loop: CASSNWGQGAYEQYF. For the CDR3, the DNA is TGTGCCAGCTCCAATTGGGGACAGGGGGCCTACGAGCAGTACTTC. Full variable domain (rest looked up from reference TRBV7-9 and TRBJ2-7): DTGVSQNPRHKITKRGQNVTFRCDPISEHNRLYWYRQTLGQGPEFLTYFQNEAQLEKSRLLSDRFSAERPKGSFSTLEIQRTEQGDSAMYLCASSNWGQGAYEQYFGPGTRLTVT.